Given below is one T cell receptor (beta chain) in context. This specimen includes other DNA sequences encoding the same CDR3. Participant-reported clinical history was the basis for cohort assignment. The CDR3 contains 16 residues. Germline values: CDR1 SGHRS, CDR2 YFSETQ. Losses at the gene ends were 0 bases for V and 6 bases for J; bases not matched to a gene: 7. This sample stems from a study of blood T cell repertoires in COVID-19. Study at large: Whether acute or convalescent, the COVID-19 samples came from the United States, Italy and Spain.

TCRdb keeps only in-frame clones here, not all; method: immunoSEQ multiplex PCR. The sample records about 330,000 clones, approximately 89% being singletons. The sequencing sample was made of PBMCs or T cells enriched from blood (not recorded which). The rearrangement joins TRBV5-1 to TRBJ2-1, with 9 bases matching TRBD2. This TCR came from a woman between 25 and 40 years old who had recovered from COVID-19. The CDR3 here is CASSLVGGGAFNEQFF. The CDR3 coding sequence is TGCGCCAGCAGCTTGGTGGGCGGGGGGGCTTTCAATGAGCAGTTCTTC.